This TCR beta chain was recorded in a study of blood T cell repertoires in COVID-19. This CDR3 region has 15 residues. V was pared by 3 bases and J by 2 bases, with 12 bases between. CDR1 MRHNA and CDR2 SNTAGT come from the germline V gene. Participants, about 18 to 90 years old, spanned some 23 US areas. For recovered donors of Cohort 3, there were two negative PCRs, clearance, or symptom resolution. Per the original methods: Reference gene primer amplification gave estimated nucleated cell counts. This table comes from immunoSEQ multiplex PCR, and its TCRdb copy is limited to in-frame clones, with some not included. The DNA was the basis for D and trimming; V, J and clone size are from that table. The sample yields 200,000 to 250,000 clones, 85% to 90% seen once.

The chain links TRBV6-4 to TRBJ2-3; weak D call: TRBD2 (5 bases). This receptor was obtained from a man in his forties or fifties who had recovered from COVID-19. The sample comprised PBMCs or T cells enriched from blood (not recorded which). The CDR3 protein is CASSEGSASTDTQYF. The CDR3 nucleotides read TGTGCCAGCAGTGAAGGTAGCGCATCCACAGATACGCAGTATTTT.